This T cell receptor beta chain comes out of a study of blood T cell repertoires in COVID-19. Study summary: Samples representing acute and convalescent COVID-19 were sourced from the United States, Italy and Spain. The analysed material was cDNA or gDNA that came from T cells, B-cell-depleted T cells, or PBMCs.

Unmatched junction bases numbered 9, after V lost 5 bases and J lost 5 bases. The CDR3 is 16 residues long. CDR1 and CDR2 from the germline V gene are SGHNT and YENEEA. Clones were sequenced by immunoSEQ multiplex PCR, and TCRdb holds only the in-frame ones, with some missing. The sample lists around 300,000 clones; under 90% were seen once. This chain connects TRBV11-3 to TRBJ2-5; 12 bases line up with TRBD2. Sequencing was performed on peripheral blood. The clonotype comes from a man aged 50-59 years with acute or convalescent COVID-19. CDR3 sequence reads: CASSPPLAGGPETQYF. CDR3 nucleotides: TGTGCCAGCAGCCCCCCACTAGCGGGGGGACCCGAGACCCAGTACTTC.